This passage covers 30 T cell receptor beta chains from one sample sequenced in a study of cytomegalovirus exposure and HLA in healthy donors. A multiplex PCR was run with 60 Vbeta primers and 13 Jbeta primers. Profiling relied on immunoSEQ multiplex PCR, and the TCRdb table lists in-frame clones only, not all of them. The table has roughly 150,000 clones, about 80% seen once; the top ten hold around 6.6%. The sequencing sample was made of PBMCs. These receptors originate from a woman aged 45-65 years in good health and CMV-seropositive.

The chain couples TRBV5-6 to TRBJ2-7; the match to TRBD2 covers 16 bases. This CDR3 has 18 amino acids. Per the germline V gene, CDR1 is SGHDT and CDR2 is YYEEEE. V lost 4 bases and J lost 5; bases outside the gene matches: 12. In DNA, the CDR3 is TGTGCCAGCAGCCCGGGGACTAGCGGGGGGGCCGATTGGGACGAGCAGTACTTC. This encodes CASSPGTSGGADWDEQYF.

As DNA, the CDR3 is TGTGCCAGTAGTGCTCAGGGGGCCTACGAGCAGTACTTC. This codes for CASSAQGAYEQYF. The genes are TRBV19 and TRBJ2-7, with 7 bases lining up with TRBD1. CDR3 length: 13 amino acids. V lost 5 bases and J lost 2; bases outside the gene matches: 3. CDR1 and CDR2 from the germline V gene are LNHDA and SQIVND (reference sequence).

The gene calls are TRBV30 and TRBJ2-3, with 9 bases identical to TRBD1. The J segment lost 3 bases and the V segment lost 4 bases, leaving 8 bases of the junction unmatched. The CDR3 sequence is 15 residues long. CDR1 and CDR2 from the germline V gene are GTSNPN and SVGIG (reference sequence). CDR3 region: CAWTRTGEKTDTQYF. The CDR3 DNA reads TGTGCCTGGACCAGGACAGGGGAGAAGACAGATACGCAGTATTTT.

V gene TRBV4-3 combines with J gene TRBJ1-1; no clear D gene. The CDR3 loop spans 14 amino acids. Trimming took off 2 bases at V and 1 base at J, with 8 bases between the two ends. Germline CDR1 LGHNA, CDR2 YSLEER. The CDR3 protein is CASSQWAGNTEAFF. CDR3 DNA sequence: TGCGCCAGCAGCCAATGGGCGGGGAACACTGAAGCTTTCTTT.

V gene TRBV30 combines with J gene TRBJ1-1; perhaps TRBD1 as D (6 bases). Germline V CDR1 and CDR2: GTSNPN, SVGIG (reference sequence). The CDR3 covers 14 residues. V lost 3 bases, J lost 1 base, and 12 bases lay in between. The chain's CDR3 is CAWSVGGGNTEAFF. CDR3 bases: TGTGCCTGGAGCGTAGGGGGGGGGAACACTGAAGCTTTCTTT.

The chain is built from TRBV27 and TRBJ2-5; 8 nucleotides align to TRBD1. J lost 5 bases, V lost 6 bases, and 11 bases had no gene match. The CDR3 runs to 15 residues. Germline V gene data show CDR1 as MNHEY and CDR2 as SMNVEV (reference sequence). As DNA, the CDR3 is TGTGCCAGCAGCCCCGGCAGGGGGCGCGATGAGACCCAGTACTTC. Its translation is CASSPGRGRDETQYF.

The chain uses TRBV7-2 and TRBJ1-3; D not resolved. The V end was cut by 3 bases, the J end by 0 bases, with 15 bases between. CDR3 length: 17 residues. Germline V CDR1 and CDR2: SGHTA, FQGNSA. As DNA, the CDR3 is TGTGCCAGCAGCTTCCGGGGAGGGCCGAGCTCTGGAAACACCATATATTTT. Translating it yields CASSFRGGPSSGNTIYF.

There are a few counts of this clone. The J gene is TRBJ1-2, the V gene TRBV6-5, with TRBD1 identical over 8 bases. CDR3 length: 15 residues. Looked up from germline, CDR1 is MNHEY and CDR2 is SVGAGI. J was trimmed by 4 bases and V by 3 bases; bases with no gene match: 7. The chain's CDR3 is CASSYSPQGGYGYTF. Here the CDR3 DNA reads TGTGCCAGCAGTTATTCCCCACAGGGGGGCTATGGCTACACCTTC.

The DNA for the CDR3 is TGTGCCAGCAGCTTATCATCAGGGGTAGGATATGGCTACACCTTC. Amino acids: CASSLSSGVGYGYTF. This rearrangement joins TRBV11-2 to TRBJ1-2; D perhaps matches TRBD1 (6 bases). Germline V gene data show CDR1 as SGHAT and CDR2 as FQNNGV. With 2 bases removed from V and 5 bases from J, the gap between germline ends came to 15 bases. The CDR3 contains 15 residues.

V usage is TRBV6-6 and J usage is TRBJ2-7; TRBD1 is a possible D gene (5 bases). V lost 6 bases to trimming and J lost 0 bases, with 18 bases between them. This CDR3 is built from 16 residues. Germline-derived CDR1 and CDR2 are MNHNY and SVGAGI (reference sequence). CDR3 region: CASRPQRDSSSYEQYF. The CDR3 bases are TGTGCCAGCAGACCACAGCGAGACAGTAGCTCCTACGAGCAGTACTTC.

As concerns this clone: Other DNA sequences in this specimen translate into the identical CDR3. This rearrangement joins TRBV20-1 to TRBJ2-3, with a possible D match to TRBD2 (5 bases). The CDR3 spans 11 residues. CDR1 is DFQATT and CDR2 is SNEGSKA in the germline V gene (reference sequence). Trimming removed 6 bases from V and 5 bases from J, with 9 bases in between. Here the CDR3 reads CSATRGDTQYF. In DNA, the CDR3 is TGCAGTGCCACCCGGGGAGATACGCAGTATTTT.

The rearrangement links TRBV5-1 to TRBJ1-1; 8 bases agree with TRBD1. CDR3 length: 18 amino acids. The V segment lost 2 bases and the J segment 1 base; nucleotides outside the gene matches: 13. CDR1 is SGHRS and CDR2 is YFSETQ in the germline V gene. This chain's CDR3 is CASSFGNTYGTGNTEAFF. The CDR3 coding sequence is TGCGCCAGCAGCTTTGGGAATACTTACGGGACAGGGAACACTGAAGCTTTCTTT. Full variable domain (rest looked up from reference TRBV5-1 and TRBJ1-1): KAGVTQTPRYLIKTRGQQVTLSCSPISGHRSVSWYQQTPGQGLQFLFEYFSETQRNKGNFPGRFSGRQFSNSRSEMNVSTLELGDSALYLCASSFGNTYGTGNTEAFFGQGTRLTVV.

This chain links TRBV28 with TRBJ2-7, with 7 bases identical to TRBD1. J lost 0 bases, V lost 3 bases, and 14 bases had no gene match. Germline V gene sequence: CDR1 MDHEN, CDR2 SYDVKM. The CDR3 contains 18 residues. The CDR3 DNA follows: TGTGCCAGCAGTTTTACGTCGGGACAGCTAATTCCCTCCTACGAGCAGTACTTC. Its translation: CASSFTSGQLIPSYEQYF.

The chain joins TRBV5-3 to TRBJ1-1; no clear D gene. TRBV5-3 is assigned to the ORF class and has an uncertain function. V lost 3 bases and J lost 6, with 24 bases in between. This CDR3 comprises 17 residues. CDR3 in amino acids: CARSCGLGMIVESEAFF. The CDR3 DNA reads as TGTGCCAGAAGCTGTGGACTGGGAATGATCGTGGAGTCTGAAGCTTTCTTT.

The chain joins TRBV4-3 to TRBJ1-6, with D possibly matching TRBD1 (6 bases). The CDR3 consists of 14 residues. Germline V gives CDR1 LGHNA, CDR2 YSLEER. Trimming removed 4 bases at V and 5 bases at J, with 9 bases between. The CDR3 DNA reads TGCGCCAGCAGCCCACGACAGGATAATTCACCCCTCCACTTT. Translated, it gives CASSPRQDNSPLHF.

The rearrangement links TRBV5-8 to TRBJ1-2; D might be TRBD1 (6 bases). The germline V gene encodes CDR1 SGHTS and CDR2 YDEGEE. The CDR3 has 18 residues. Trimming cost V 0 bases and J 1 base, with 19 bases left between them. In DNA form, the CDR3 reads TGTGCCAGCAGCTTGGACCGGACAGTTTATGGGTTTAACTATGGCTACACCTTC. Its translation is CASSLDRTVYGFNYGYTF.

The chain links TRBV10-2 to TRBJ1-5; D is possibly TRBD1 (5 bases). Trimming cost V 0 bases and J 5 bases, with 17 bases left between them. The germline gives CDR1 WSHSY, CDR2 SAAADI. The CDR3 contains 17 residues. CDR3 DNA: TGCGCCAGCAGTGAGTCGATGGCAGGGTTCCAGGATCAGCCCCAGCATTTT. It codes for CASSESMAGFQDQPQHF.

This clone turned up a few times. The CDR3: CASEENGNQPQHF. In nucleotides, the CDR3 is TGCGCCAGCGAAGAGAACGGTAATCAGCCCCAGCATTTT. The V call is TRBV10-2, the J call TRBJ1-5, with D unresolved. The germline V gene encodes CDR1 WSHSY and CDR2 SAAADI. CDR3 length: 13 residues. Trimming took 8 bases from V and 4 from J, leaving 12 bases between them.

There are a few counts of this clone. The V gene is TRBV29-1, the J gene TRBJ2-3, with 7 positions matching TRBD2. The CDR3 sequence is 12 residues long. The germline CDR1 and CDR2 sequences are SQVTM and ANQGSEA. V lost 5 bases and J lost 6; bases outside the gene matches: 5. Here the CDR3 DNA reads TGCAGCGTTAAGCGGGGATCGGATACGCAGTATTTT. As protein: CSVKRGSDTQYF.

This clone has only a few counts. This rearrangement joins TRBV4-3 to TRBJ1-2; D call uncertain. The CDR3 runs to 15 residues. CDR1 is LGHNA, CDR2 YSLEER, per germline. Trimming took 6 bases from V and 0 from J, leaving 14 bases between them. The CDR3 here is CASRQRPNSNYGYTF. DNA of the CDR3: TGCGCCAGCAGGCAGCGTCCGAACTCTAACTATGGCTACACCTTC.

J is TRBJ2-3 and V is TRBV27, with D perhaps matching TRBD2 (5 bases). The CDR3 loop spans 16 amino acids. With 5 bases removed from V and 0 bases from J, the gap between germline ends came to 15 bases. Per germline, CDR1 MNHEY and CDR2 SMNVEV (reference sequence). The CDR3 nucleotides are TGTGCCAGCAGTCCATCAGCGGCAGGCAGCACAGATACGCAGTATTTT. Its protein product is CASSPSAAGSTDTQYF.

The chain combines TRBV5-1 with TRBJ1-2; D gene unclear. Trimming took off 4 bases at V and 2 bases at J, with 9 bases between the two ends. The CDR3 consists of 13 residues. From germline, CDR1 is SGHRS and CDR2 YFSETQ. The CDR3 sequence: CASSRGDNYGYTF. In DNA, the CDR3 is TGCGCCAGCAGCCGGGGAGACAACTATGGCTACACCTTC.

V is TRBV21-1 and J is TRBJ2-2; TRBD2 is taken as the D call from the table, unchecked against the DNA. TRBV21-1 represents a pseudogene. This CDR3 spans 16 amino acids. CDR3 bases: TGTGCCAGCAGCAAAGAGGAGGCGAAGAACACCGGGGAGCTGTTTTTT. Its protein is CASSKEEAKNTGELFF.

This clone came up once. The chain links TRBV2 to TRBJ2-4, with a weak D call TRBD2 (5 bases). V lost 6 bases, J lost 8 bases, and 11 bases lay in between. Germline V gives CDR1 SNHLY, CDR2 FYNNEI. The CDR3 is 12 residues long. CDR3: CASSTDSYIQYF. The CDR3 nucleotides are TGTGCCAGCAGCACGGACTCCTACATTCAGTACTTC.

In regard to this clone: Within the sample, other DNA sequences also encode this same CDR3. J is TRBJ1-5 and V is TRBV7-9; a weak D match, TRBD1 (6 bases). The CDR3 is 14 residues long. Per the germline V gene, CDR1 is SEHNR and CDR2 is FQNEAQ (reference sequence). Trimming removed 3 bases from V and 0 bases from J, with 6 bases in between. CDR3 in amino acids: CASSLDSSNQPQHF. DNA of the CDR3: TGTGCCAGCAGCTTGGACAGTAGCAATCAGCCCCAGCATTTT.

V is TRBV14 and J is TRBJ2-3; TRBD1 matches at 7 bases. The germline gives CDR1 SGHDN, CDR2 FVKESK. The junction had 3 bases not matched to a gene; V was cut back by 3 bases and J by 6 bases. CDR3 length equals 13 residues. In DNA form, the CDR3 reads TGTGCCAGCAGCCATACAGGGGCTGATACGCAGTATTTT. Translated, it gives CASSHTGADTQYF.

The chain has TRBV10-1 and TRBJ1-5; possibly TRBD1 for D (5 bases). Trimming stripped 9 bases from V and 6 bases from J, with 12 bases between. The CDR3 has 12 amino acids. The germline gives CDR1 WNHNN, CDR2 SYGVQD (reference sequence). CDR3 amino acids: CARFREAQPQHF. The CDR3 DNA reads TGCGCCAGATTCAGGGAAGCTCAGCCCCAGCATTTT.

The V and J genes are TRBV5-1 and TRBJ2-7, with D possibly being TRBD2 (6 bases). The ends were cut back, 2 bases at V and 2 bases at J, with 8 bases in the middle. The CDR3 extends over 13 amino acids. CDR1 SGHRS and CDR2 YFSETQ come from the germline V gene. CDR3 coding DNA: TGCGCCAGCAGCTTTACGGGGGCCTACGAGCAGTACTTC. As protein: CASSFTGAYEQYF.

The chain links TRBV23-1 to TRBJ1-6; TRBD1 aligns across 7 bases. TRBV23-1 is an ORF for which the function is uncertain. This CDR3 has 17 residues. Trimming at V came to 0 bases and at J to 5 bases, leaving 7 bases not matched to a gene. The CDR3: CASSQSARDRHNSPLHF. In DNA, the CDR3 is TGCGCCAGCAGTCAATCGGCCCGGGACAGACATAATTCACCCCTCCACTTT.

The rearrangement uses TRBV7-6 and TRBJ2-7; TRBD1 might be the D (6 bases). Germline loops: CDR1 SGHVS, CDR2 FNYEAQ. The germline V and J ends were trimmed by 4 bases and 6 bases, with 19 bases remaining between them. The length of the CDR3 is 15 residues. The CDR3 DNA is TGTGCCAGCAGCTCTACCGGGACATATCCCGGCGAGCAGTACTTC. It yields the protein CASSSTGTYPGEQYF. Supplemented by reference TRBV7-6 and TRBJ2-7, the full variable domain reads GAGVSQSPRYKVTKRGQDVALRCDPISGHVSLYWYRQALGQGPEFLTYFNYEAQQDKSGLPNDRFSAERPEGSISTLTIQRTEQRDSAMYRCASSSTGTYPGEQYFGPGTRLTVT.